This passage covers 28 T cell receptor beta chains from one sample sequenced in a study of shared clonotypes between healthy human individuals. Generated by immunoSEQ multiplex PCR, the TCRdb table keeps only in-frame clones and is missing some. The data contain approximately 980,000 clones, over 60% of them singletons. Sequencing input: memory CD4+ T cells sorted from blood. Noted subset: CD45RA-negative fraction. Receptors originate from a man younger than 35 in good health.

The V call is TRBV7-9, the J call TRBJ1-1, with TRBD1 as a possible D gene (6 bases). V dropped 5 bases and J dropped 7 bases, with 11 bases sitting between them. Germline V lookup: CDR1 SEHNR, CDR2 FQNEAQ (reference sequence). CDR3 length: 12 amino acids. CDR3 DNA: TGTGCCAGCAGCCCACAGGGTCTTGAAGCTTTCTTT. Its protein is CASSPQGLEAFF.

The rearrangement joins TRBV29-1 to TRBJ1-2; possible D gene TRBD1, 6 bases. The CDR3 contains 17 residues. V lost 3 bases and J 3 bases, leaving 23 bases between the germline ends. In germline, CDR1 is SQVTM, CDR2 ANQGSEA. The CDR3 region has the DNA TGCAGCGTTGAGACCCTCCAGGGGACGCCGTTGGACTATGGCTACACCTTC. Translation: CSVETLQGTPLDYGYTF.

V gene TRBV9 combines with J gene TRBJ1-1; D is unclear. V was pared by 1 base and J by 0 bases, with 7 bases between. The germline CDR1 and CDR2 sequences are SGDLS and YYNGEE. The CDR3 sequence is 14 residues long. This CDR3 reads CASSVSQLNTEAFF. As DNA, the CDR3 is TGTGCCAGCAGCGTATCCCAGTTGAACACTGAAGCTTTCTTT.

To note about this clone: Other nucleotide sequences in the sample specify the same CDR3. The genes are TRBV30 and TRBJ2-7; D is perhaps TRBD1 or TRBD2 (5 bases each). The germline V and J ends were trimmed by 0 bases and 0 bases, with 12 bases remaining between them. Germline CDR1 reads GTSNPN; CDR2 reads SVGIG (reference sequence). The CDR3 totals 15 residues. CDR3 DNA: TGTGCCTGGAGTGTACGAGGGGCGTCCTCCTACGAGCAGTACTTC. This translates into CAWSVRGASSYEQYF.

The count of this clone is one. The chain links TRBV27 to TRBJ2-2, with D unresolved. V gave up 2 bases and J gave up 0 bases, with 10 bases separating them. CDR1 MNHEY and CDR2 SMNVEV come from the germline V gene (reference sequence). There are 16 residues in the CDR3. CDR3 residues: CASSLPDNANTGELFF. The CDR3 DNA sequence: TGTGCCAGCAGTTTACCCGACAACGCGAACACCGGGGAGCTGTTTTTT.

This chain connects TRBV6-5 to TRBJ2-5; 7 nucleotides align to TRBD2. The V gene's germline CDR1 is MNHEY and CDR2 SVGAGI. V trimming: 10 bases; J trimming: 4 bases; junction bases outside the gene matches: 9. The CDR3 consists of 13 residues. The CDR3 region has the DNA TGTGCCACCAACCCTTGGGGGGGAGAGACCCAGTACTTC. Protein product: CATNPWGGETQYF.

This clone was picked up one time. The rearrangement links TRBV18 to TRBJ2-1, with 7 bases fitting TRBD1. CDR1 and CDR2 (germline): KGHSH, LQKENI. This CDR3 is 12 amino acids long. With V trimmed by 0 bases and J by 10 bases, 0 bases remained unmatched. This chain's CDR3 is CASSPPGQEQFF. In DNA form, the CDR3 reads TGTGCCAGCTCACCACCGGGACAGGAGCAGTTCTTC.

The CDR3 nucleotides are TGTGCCAGCAGCTTTCTGGCGGCAGATACGCAGTATTTT. Encoded protein: CASSFLAADTQYF. The rearrangement joins TRBV5-6 to TRBJ2-3; the D is unclear. Trimming cost V 2 bases and J 4 bases, with 8 bases left between them. The CDR3 loop spans 13 amino acids. Germline V gene data show CDR1 as SGHDT and CDR2 as YYEEEE.

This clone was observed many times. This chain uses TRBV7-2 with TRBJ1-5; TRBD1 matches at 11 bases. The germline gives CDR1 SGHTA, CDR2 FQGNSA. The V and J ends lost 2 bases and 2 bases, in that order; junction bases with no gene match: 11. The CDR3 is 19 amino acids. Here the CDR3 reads CASSLRTGGIARGNQPQHF. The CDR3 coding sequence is TGTGCCAGCAGCTTAAGGACAGGGGGCATCGCGCGGGGCAATCAGCCCCAGCATTTT.

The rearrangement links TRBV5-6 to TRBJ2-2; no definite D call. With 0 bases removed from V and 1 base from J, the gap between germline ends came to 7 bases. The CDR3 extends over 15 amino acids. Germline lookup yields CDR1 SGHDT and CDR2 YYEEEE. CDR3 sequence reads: CASSLDTKNTGELFF. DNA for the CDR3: TGTGCCAGCAGCTTGGACACAAAGAACACCGGGGAGCTGTTTTTT.

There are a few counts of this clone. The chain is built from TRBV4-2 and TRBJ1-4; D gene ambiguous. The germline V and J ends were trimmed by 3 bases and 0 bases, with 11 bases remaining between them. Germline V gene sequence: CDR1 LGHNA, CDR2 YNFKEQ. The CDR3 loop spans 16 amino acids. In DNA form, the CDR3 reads TGTGCCAGCAGCCAGGAACAGAGAGCAACTAATGAAAAACTGTTTTTT. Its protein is CASSQEQRATNEKLFF.

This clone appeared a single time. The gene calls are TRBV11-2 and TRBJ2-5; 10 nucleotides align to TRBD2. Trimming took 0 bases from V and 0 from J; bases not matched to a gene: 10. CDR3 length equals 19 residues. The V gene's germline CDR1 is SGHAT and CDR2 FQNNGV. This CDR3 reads CASSLDGIAGGPYQETQYF. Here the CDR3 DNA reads TGTGCCAGCAGCTTAGATGGGATAGCGGGAGGACCGTACCAAGAGACCCAGTACTTC.

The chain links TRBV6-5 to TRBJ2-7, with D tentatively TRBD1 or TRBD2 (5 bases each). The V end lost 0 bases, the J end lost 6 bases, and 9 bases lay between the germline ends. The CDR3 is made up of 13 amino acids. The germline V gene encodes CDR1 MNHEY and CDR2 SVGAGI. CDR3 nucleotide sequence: TGTGCCAGCAGTTACTCGAGGGGCGTCGAGCAGTACTTC. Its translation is CASSYSRGVEQYF.

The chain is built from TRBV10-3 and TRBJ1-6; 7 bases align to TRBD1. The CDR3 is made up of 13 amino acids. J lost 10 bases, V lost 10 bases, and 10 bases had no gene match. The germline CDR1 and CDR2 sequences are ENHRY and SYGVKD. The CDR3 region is CASLDRVGSPLHF. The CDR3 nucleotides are TGTGCCAGCCTAGACAGGGTTGGCTCACCCCTCCACTTT.

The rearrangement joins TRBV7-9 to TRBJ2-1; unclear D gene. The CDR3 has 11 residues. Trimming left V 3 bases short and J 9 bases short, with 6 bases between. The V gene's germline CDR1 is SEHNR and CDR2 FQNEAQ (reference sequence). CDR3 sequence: CASSFSTEQFF. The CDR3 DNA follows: TGTGCCAGCAGCTTTTCGACTGAGCAGTTCTTC. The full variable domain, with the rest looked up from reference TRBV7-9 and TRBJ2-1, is DTGVSQNPRHKITKRGQNVTFRCDPISEHNRLYWYRQTLGQGPEFLTYFQNEAQLEKSRLLSDRFSAERPKGSFSTLEIQRTEQGDSAMYLCASSFSTEQFFGPGTRLTVL.

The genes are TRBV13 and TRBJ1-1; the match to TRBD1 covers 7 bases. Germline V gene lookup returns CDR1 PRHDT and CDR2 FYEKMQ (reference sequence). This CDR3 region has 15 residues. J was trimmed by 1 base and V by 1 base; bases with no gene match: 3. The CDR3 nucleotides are TGTGCCAGCAGCTTAGAAGACAGGGAGAACACTGAAGCTTTCTTT. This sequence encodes CASSLEDRENTEAFF.

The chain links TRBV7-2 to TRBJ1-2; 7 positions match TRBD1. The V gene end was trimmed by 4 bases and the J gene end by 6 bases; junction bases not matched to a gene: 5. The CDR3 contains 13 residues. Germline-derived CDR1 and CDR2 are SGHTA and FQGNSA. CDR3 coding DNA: TGTGCCAGCAGCTCGTCAGGGGGAGATGGCTACACCTTC. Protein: CASSSSGGDGYTF.

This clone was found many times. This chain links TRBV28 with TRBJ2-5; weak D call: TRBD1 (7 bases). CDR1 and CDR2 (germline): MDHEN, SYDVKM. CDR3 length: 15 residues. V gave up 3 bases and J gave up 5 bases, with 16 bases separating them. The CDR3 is CASSFSGGITETQYF. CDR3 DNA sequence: TGTGCCAGCAGTTTTTCAGGGGGGATCACGGAGACCCAGTACTTC.

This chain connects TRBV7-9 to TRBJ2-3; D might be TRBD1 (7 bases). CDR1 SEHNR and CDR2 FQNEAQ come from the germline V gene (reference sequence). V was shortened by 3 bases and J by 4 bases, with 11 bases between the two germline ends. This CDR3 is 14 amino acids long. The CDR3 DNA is TGTGCCAGCAGCTTGGACAGGAGGGCAGATACGCAGTATTTT. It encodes CASSLDRRADTQYF.

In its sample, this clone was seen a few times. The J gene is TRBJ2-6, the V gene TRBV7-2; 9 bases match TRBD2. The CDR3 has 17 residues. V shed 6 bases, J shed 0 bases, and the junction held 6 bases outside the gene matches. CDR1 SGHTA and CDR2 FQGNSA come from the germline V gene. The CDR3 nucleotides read TGTGCCAGCAGACCCCTAGCGGGGTTCTCTGGGGCCAACGTCCTGACTTTC. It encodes CASRPLAGFSGANVLTF.

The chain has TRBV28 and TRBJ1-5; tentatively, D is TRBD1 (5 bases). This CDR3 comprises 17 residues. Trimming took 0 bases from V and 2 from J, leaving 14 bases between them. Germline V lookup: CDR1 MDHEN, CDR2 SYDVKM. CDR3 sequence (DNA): TGTGCCAGCAGTTTATGGCTCAGGGACGGGGGCAATCAGCCCCAGCATTTT. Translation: CASSLWLRDGGNQPQHF.

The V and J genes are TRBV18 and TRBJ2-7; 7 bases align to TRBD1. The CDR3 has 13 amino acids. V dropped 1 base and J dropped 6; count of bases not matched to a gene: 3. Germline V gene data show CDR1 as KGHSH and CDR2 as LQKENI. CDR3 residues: CASSPQGAGEQYF. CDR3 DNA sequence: TGTGCCAGCTCACCACAGGGGGCAGGCGAGCAGTACTTC.

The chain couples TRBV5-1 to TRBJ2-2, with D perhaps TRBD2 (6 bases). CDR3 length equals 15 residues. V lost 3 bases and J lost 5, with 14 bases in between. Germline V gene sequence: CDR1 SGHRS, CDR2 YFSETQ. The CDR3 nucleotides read TGCGCCAGCAGCTATGGTCGGGAGACGACCGGGGAGCTGTTTTTT. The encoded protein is CASSYGRETTGELFF.

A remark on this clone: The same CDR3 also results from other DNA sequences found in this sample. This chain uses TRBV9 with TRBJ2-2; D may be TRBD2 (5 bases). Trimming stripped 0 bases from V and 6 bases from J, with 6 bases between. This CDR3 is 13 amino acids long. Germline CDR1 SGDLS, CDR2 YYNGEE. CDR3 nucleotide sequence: TGTGCCAGCAGCGTAGTCGGGGCCGGGGAGCTGTTTTTT. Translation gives CASSVVGAGELFF.

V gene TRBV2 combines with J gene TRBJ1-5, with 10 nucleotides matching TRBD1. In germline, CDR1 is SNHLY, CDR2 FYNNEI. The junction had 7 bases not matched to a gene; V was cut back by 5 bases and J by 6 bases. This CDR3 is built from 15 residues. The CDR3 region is CASSFGQGEGQPQHF. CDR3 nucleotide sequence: TGTGCCAGCAGTTTTGGACAGGGGGAGGGTCAGCCCCAGCATTTT.

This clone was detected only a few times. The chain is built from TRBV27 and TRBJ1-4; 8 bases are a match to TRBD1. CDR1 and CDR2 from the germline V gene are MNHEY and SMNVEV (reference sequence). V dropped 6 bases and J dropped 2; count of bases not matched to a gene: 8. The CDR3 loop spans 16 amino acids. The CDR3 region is CASRARTGKTNEKLFF. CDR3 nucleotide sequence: TGTGCCAGCAGAGCCCGGACAGGGAAGACTAATGAAAAACTGTTTTTT.

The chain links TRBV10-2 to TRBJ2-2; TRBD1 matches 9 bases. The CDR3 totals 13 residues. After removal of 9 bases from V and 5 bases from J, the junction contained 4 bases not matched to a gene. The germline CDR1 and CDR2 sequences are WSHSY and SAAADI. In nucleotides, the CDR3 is TGCGCCAGTGGACAGGGGTTTACCGGGGAGCTGTTTTTT. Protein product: CASGQGFTGELFF.

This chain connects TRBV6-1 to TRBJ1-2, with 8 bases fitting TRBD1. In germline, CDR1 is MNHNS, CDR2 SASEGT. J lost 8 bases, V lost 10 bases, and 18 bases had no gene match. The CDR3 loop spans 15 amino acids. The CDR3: CATPSQTGVKGGYTF. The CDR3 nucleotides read TGTGCCACCCCCAGCCAGACAGGGGTGAAAGGCGGCTACACCTTC.